The clone carrying this T cell receptor beta chain is a singleton in its sample. Antigen specificity is unknown. These data are taken from a study of T cell responses to AZD1222 COVID-19 vaccine. Study-wide points: Targets within unmutated variant regions were reportedly found for nearly half of spike-specific TCRs.

Libraries were prepared by immunoSEQ multiplex PCR; TCRdb keeps only in-frame clonotypes and omits some of them. The repertoire has 110,000 or so clones, 88% of them found once; the top ten carry approximately 3.5%. The germline V gene encodes CDR1 SNHLY and CDR2 FYNNEI. V lost 7 bases and J lost 2, with 12 bases in between. The CDR3 contains 14 residues. The sequenced sample was peripheral blood, obtained 28 days after the second AZD1222 dose. The sequence was collected from an adult who received the AZD1222 COVID-19 vaccine. The J gene is TRBJ1-3, the V gene TRBV2; no clear D. Here the CDR3 reads CASTEVSTGNTIYF. DNA for the CDR3: TGTGCCAGCACGGAGGTTAGCACTGGAAACACCATATATTTT.